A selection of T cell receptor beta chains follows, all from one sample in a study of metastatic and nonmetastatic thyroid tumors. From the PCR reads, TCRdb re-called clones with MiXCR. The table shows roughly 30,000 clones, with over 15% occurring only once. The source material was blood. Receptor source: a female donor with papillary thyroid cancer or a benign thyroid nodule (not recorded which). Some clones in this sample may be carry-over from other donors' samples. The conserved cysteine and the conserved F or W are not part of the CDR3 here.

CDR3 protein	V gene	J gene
ASGKAGTEGIGAF	TRBV6-2/TRBV6-3	TRBJ1-1
ASSPRVQGDNYGYT	TRBV7-6	TRBJ1-2
ASSLTVDAGNQPQH	TRBV28	TRBJ1-5
ASSEGGSTEAF	TRBV6-1	TRBJ1-1
ASTTQGGGGEKLF	TRBV28	TRBJ1-4
AISESTWASGVITDTQY	TRBV10-3	TRBJ2-3
ASTSVLQSSYEQY	TRBV6-5	TRBJ2-7
ASGTSGFEETQY	TRBV19	TRBJ2-5
SAPTDGLMNSPLH	TRBV20-1	TRBJ1-6
ASSLAGGNQETQY	TRBV27	TRBJ2-5
SARDGDPGGNEQF	TRBV20-1	TRBJ2-1
ASSQGGGANNEQF	TRBV3-1	TRBJ2-1
ASSLVGGKDTQY	TRBV27	TRBJ2-3
ASSLDGQGVRTTEAF	TRBV5-6	TRBJ1-1
ASGIRLVGSR	TRBV12-3/TRBV12-4	TRBJ2-5
SARDQGFGGLNYGYT	TRBV20-1	TRBJ1-2
SASVSGGPGHNEQF	TRBV20-1	TRBJ2-1
ASSFDPDRPTYEQY	TRBV28	TRBJ2-7
ASSLDKESSYNEQF	TRBV5-4	TRBJ2-1
ASSLTYADEQF	TRBV7-3	TRBJ2-1
SAGETPGGNTIY	TRBV20-1	TRBJ1-3
ASSFGLAGGPSQETQY	TRBV11-2	TRBJ2-5
ASSQEKARGFRYEQY	TRBV4-1	TRBJ2-7
ASFTSGRLDEQF	TRBV7-9	TRBJ2-1
ASSPTRYRVYDQY	TRBV5-1	TRBJ2-7
AWSGGGNTEAF	TRBV30	TRBJ1-1
ASSERVEADTQY	TRBV6-1	TRBJ2-3
ASSFDQGASGNTIY	TRBV5-1	TRBJ1-3
ASSFGVGRTDTQY	TRBV7-2	TRBJ2-3
ASSLEGDRGSYEQY	TRBV5-8	TRBJ2-7
ASIDWGATNEKLF	TRBV6-1	TRBJ1-4
ASSTRLAGSTDTQY	TRBV12-3/TRBV12-4	TRBJ2-3
ATSHGTAINQPQH	TRBV24-1	TRBJ1-5
ASSPNLGQGIYGYT	TRBV3-1	TRBJ1-2
ASSLEPGRSSYEQY	TRBV7-8	TRBJ2-7
ASSLRNRDEQY	TRBV27	TRBJ2-7
ASSPSKVEKLF	TRBV18	TRBJ1-4
ASSMWNEYNEQF	TRBV19	TRBJ2-1
ASSPGRGRNYGYT	TRBV28	TRBJ1-2
ASSSTSGFQETQY	TRBV11-2	TRBJ2-5
ASSWTAVSGNTIY	TRBV19	TRBJ1-3
ASSQEETGNTIY	TRBV3-1	TRBJ1-3
ASIGGLAGSYEQH	TRBV6-1	TRBJ2-7
ASSVGQLDEQF	TRBV19	TRBJ2-1
ASSSVLAGTYEQY	TRBV11-2	TRBJ2-7
ASRKGVVQETQY	TRBV2	TRBJ2-5
ASRNSQPGLADNEQF	TRBV6-5	TRBJ2-1
ASRPALKGGFDEQY	TRBV12-3/TRBV12-4	TRBJ2-7
ASSLGQGGNQPQH	TRBV5-1	TRBJ1-5
ASSLRTGDHEQY	TRBV27	TRBJ2-7
ATSQGDRVYNEQF	TRBV24-1	TRBJ2-1
ASSELTGGSKQY	TRBV6-1	TRBJ2-7
ASSIFAESMNTEAF	TRBV19	TRBJ1-1
ASSSGQGWNTEAF	TRBV27	TRBJ1-1
ASSYMGTSFYEQY	TRBV6-5	TRBJ2-7
VSSSSYEQY	TRBV28	TRBJ2-7
AISEFLEGIVYGYT	TRBV10-3	TRBJ1-2
ASSLGQGANEQF	TRBV5-1	TRBJ2-1
ASSLEGRYTDTQY	TRBV5-1	TRBJ2-3